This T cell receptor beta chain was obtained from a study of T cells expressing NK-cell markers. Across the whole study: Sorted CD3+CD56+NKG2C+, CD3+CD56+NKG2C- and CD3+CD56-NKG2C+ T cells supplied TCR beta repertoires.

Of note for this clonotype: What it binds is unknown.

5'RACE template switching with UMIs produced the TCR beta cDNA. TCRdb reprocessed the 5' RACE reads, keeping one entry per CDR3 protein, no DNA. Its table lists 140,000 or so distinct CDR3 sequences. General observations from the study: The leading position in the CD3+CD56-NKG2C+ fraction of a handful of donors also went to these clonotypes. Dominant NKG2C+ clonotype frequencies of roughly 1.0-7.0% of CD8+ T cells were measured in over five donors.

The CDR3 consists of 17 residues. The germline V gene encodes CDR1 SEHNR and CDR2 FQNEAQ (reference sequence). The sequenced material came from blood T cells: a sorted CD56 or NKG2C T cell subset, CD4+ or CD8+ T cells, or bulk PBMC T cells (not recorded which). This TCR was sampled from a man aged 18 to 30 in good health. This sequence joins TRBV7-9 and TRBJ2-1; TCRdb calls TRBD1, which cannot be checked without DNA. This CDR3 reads CASRTVRGTGVDNEQFF.